Sequencing of this T cell receptor beta chain was carried out in a study of T cell responses to AZD1222 COVID-19 vaccine. This CDR3 has 14 amino acids. Germline V gene sequence: CDR1 SGHTS, CDR2 YDEGEE. The ends were cut back, 3 bases at V and 7 bases at J, with 15 bases in the middle. On this clone: Its target is not known.

Study-wide findings and caveats: Repertoires were collected only later (after the peak T cell response had occurred). The donors showed a predominance of white British ancestry and of females, with possible underestimation of clonal diversity.

Profiled with immunoSEQ multiplex PCR; TCRdb holds only in-frame clones, not every one. The data hold some 120,000 clones, with roughly 90% observed a single time. This clonotype was sampled from an adult who received the AZD1222 COVID-19 vaccine. The chain employs TRBV5-8 and TRBJ2-3, with no clear D. The material was peripheral blood, obtained 28 days after the second AZD1222 dose. CDR3 DNA sequence: TGTGCCAGCAGCTGGACGTGGACCGACAATACGCAGTATTTT. Residues: CASSWTWTDNTQYF. The whole variable domain, filled in from reference TRBV5-8 and TRBJ2-3, reads EAGVTQSPTHLIKTRGQQATLRCSPISGHTSVYWYQQALGLGLQFLLWYDEGEERNRGNFPPRFSGRQFPNYSSELNVNALELEDSALYLCASSWTWTDNTQYFGPGTRLTVL.